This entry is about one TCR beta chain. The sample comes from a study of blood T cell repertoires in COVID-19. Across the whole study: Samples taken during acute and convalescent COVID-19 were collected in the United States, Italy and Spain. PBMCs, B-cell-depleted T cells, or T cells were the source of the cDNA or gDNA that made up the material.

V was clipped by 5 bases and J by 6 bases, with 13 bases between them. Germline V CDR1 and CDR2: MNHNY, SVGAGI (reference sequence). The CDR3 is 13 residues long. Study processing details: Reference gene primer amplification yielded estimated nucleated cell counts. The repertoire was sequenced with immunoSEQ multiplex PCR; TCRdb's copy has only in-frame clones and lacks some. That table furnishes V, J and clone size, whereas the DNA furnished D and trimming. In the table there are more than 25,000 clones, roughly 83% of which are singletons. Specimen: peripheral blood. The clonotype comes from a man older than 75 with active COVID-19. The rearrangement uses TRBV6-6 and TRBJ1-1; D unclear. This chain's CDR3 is CASSQVQLAEAFF. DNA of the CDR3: TGTGCCAGCAGTCAGGTACAGCTCGCTGAAGCTTTCTTT.